This T cell receptor (beta chain) was recorded in a study of glioma-infiltrating T cells after dendritic cell vaccination. Across the whole study: Dendritic cell vaccination trial patients had either newly diagnosed or recurrent glioblastoma. Patients received autologous tumor lysate-pulsed dendritic cell vaccination between the early 2000s and the early 2010s. Dendritic cells derived from monocytes and pulsed with autologous tumor lysate formed the vaccine.

Up to roughly 2 ug genomic DNA was used for TCRB CDR3 amplification. Some clones are missing from TCRdb's copy, which holds only in-frame ones; the method was immunoSEQ multiplex PCR. Here the sample spans over 80,000 clones, approximately 78% being singletons. The V and J ends lost 4 bases and 2 bases respectively, with 12 bases between them. Germline V CDR1 and CDR2: SQVTM, ANQGSEA. CDR3 length: 14 amino acids. Time point described: after dendritic cell vaccination, including at tumor progression/relapse. The receptor's source is a human donor with glioblastoma. The source was blood, collected after dendritic cell vaccination. V is TRBV29-1 and J is TRBJ1-3, with D perhaps TRBD1 (5 bases). The CDR3 coding sequence is TGCAGCGTTGCGCCAACAGGCCCTGGAAACACCATATATTTT. Its translation: CSVAPTGPGNTIYF.